This T cell receptor (beta chain) was obtained from a study of T-cell reconstitution after alpha-beta-depleted transplantation in children. This sample's TCRbeta library carried unique molecular identifier barcodes. TCRdb reprocessed the PCR reads with MiXCR, giving one entry per CDR3 protein. The repertoire holds more than 60,000 distinct CDR3 sequences, with just under 7.5% as singletons. This clonotype showed up many times. Trimming left V 0 bases short and J 1 base short, with 11 bases between. CDR3 length: 16 amino acids. In germline, CDR1 is SGHRS, CDR2 YFSETQ. This sample comprised PBMCs from the stem cell graft donor, obtained from the stem cell graft. The chain uses TRBV5-1 and TRBJ1-3; D perhaps matches TRBD1 (5 bases). The sequence was collected from a human donor who donated a stem cell graft to a child with acute lymphoblastic leukemia. As DNA, the CDR3 is TGCGCCAGCAGCTTGGAGTGGGACCGGTCTGGAAACACCATATATTTT. Translating it yields CASSLEWDRSGNTIYF.